Below are 18 T cell receptor beta chains sequenced from a single sample in a study of T cell repertoires in cytomegalovirus infection. A single record per CDR3 protein comes from TCRdb applying MiXCR to the reads. The table has approximately 590,000 distinct CDR3 sequences, 40% seen once; the top ten hold about half. Antigens of these TCRs are unknown. The input for sequencing was cultured PBMCs, taken from culture after CMV antigen stimulation. Receptors were obtained from a human donor in good health (CMV status not recorded). Some clones in this sample may be carry-over from other donors' samples.

This clonotype came up a few times. The chain carries TRBV19 and TRBJ1-5; 8 bases are a match to TRBD1. V shed 1 base and J 6 bases; nucleotides not matched to a gene: 11. Germline loops: CDR1 LNHDA, CDR2 SQIVND (reference sequence). This CDR3 comprises 17 residues. The DNA for the CDR3 is TGTGCCAGTAGTATAGGGGATAGGACAGGGACGGCTCAGCCCCAGCATTTT. Its translation is CASSIGDRTGTAQPQHF. The whole variable domain, remainder taken from reference TRBV19 and TRBJ1-5, is DGGITQSPKYLFRKEGQNVTLSCEQNLNHDAMYWYRQDPGQGLRLIYYSQIVNDFQKGDIAEGYSVSREKKESFPLTVTSAQKNPTAFYLCASSIGDRTGTAQPQHFGDGTRLSIL.

This clonotype was seen a few times. The rearrangement joins TRBV7-2 to TRBJ2-7, with D unresolved. The CDR3 has 14 residues. V was trimmed by 5 bases and J by 0 bases, leaving 11 bases between them. The germline CDR1 and CDR2 sequences are SGHTA and FQGNSA. The CDR3 reads CASSPWTDSYEQYF. CDR3 coding DNA: TGTGCCAGCAGCCCATGGACGGACTCCTACGAGCAGTACTTC.

The gene calls are TRBV2 and TRBJ1-2; 8 positions agree with TRBD1. The CDR3 sequence is 14 residues long. Germline lookup yields CDR1 SNHLY and CDR2 FYNNEI. V lost 8 bases and J lost 5; bases outside the gene matches: 10. This CDR3 reads CASGLDRVYYGYTF. CDR3 in DNA: TGTGCCAGCGGACTGGACAGGGTTTATTATGGCTACACCTTC.

This sequence joins TRBV7-2 and TRBJ2-2; no clear D. Germline CDR1 SGHTA, CDR2 FQGNSA. The ends were cut back, 7 bases at V and 5 bases at J, with 11 bases in the middle. This CDR3 has 13 amino acids. CDR3 in DNA: TGTGCCAGCATCCTACCTCCTACCGGGGAGCTGTTTTTT. This translates into CASILPPTGELFF.

The CDR3 region has the DNA TGTGCCAGCAGCTTCGACAGGGACTATGGCTACACCTTC. Translated: CASSFDRDYGYTF. The genes are TRBV7-2 and TRBJ1-2, with TRBD1 matching 7 bases. Germline V gene lookup returns CDR1 SGHTA and CDR2 FQGNSA. V was pared by 3 bases and J by 3 bases, with 1 base of the junction left unmatched. This CDR3 has 13 amino acids.

This chain connects TRBV2 to TRBJ2-3, with D uncertain. V lost 0 bases and J lost 4, with 5 bases in between. This CDR3 region has 13 residues. Germline V gene lookup returns CDR1 SNHLY and CDR2 FYNNEI. CDR3 DNA: TGTGCCAGCAGTGAAGCTGATCCAGATACGCAGTATTTT. Protein sequence: CASSEADPDTQYF.

Regarding this clonotype: A much more abundant neighbour one base away suggests this may be a read error. V is TRBV7-2 and J is TRBJ1-1; no definite D call. The CDR3 length is 14 residues. V was pared by 2 bases and J by 0 bases, with 7 bases between. Germline V gene data show CDR1 as SGHTA and CDR2 as FQGNSA. The CDR3 loop is CASSLRILNTEAFF. The CDR3 DNA is TGTGCCAGCAGCTTACGGATATTGAACACTGAAGCTTTCTTT.

This clonotype has a handful of counts. This sequence joins TRBV7-4 and TRBJ1-1; 8 nucleotides agree with TRBD1. The CDR3 totals 16 residues. Germline CDR1 SGHVT, CDR2 SQSDAQ. V dropped 7 bases and J dropped 2; count of bases not matched to a gene: 12. CDR3 loop: CASNQPRGQGNTEAFF. CDR3 coding DNA: TGTGCCAGCAACCAACCCCGAGGACAGGGTAACACTGAAGCTTTCTTT.

This clonotype has just a few counts. The CDR3 DNA is TGTGCCAGCAGCCCGCGGATAGCAGGGGTTAATGAAAAACTGTTTTTT. It is translated as CASSPRIAGVNEKLFF. The gene calls are TRBV7-2 and TRBJ1-4; D is possibly TRBD1 (6 bases). V was cut by 5 bases and J by 4 bases, with 17 bases left in between. Per the germline V gene, CDR1 is SGHTA and CDR2 is FQGNSA. The CDR3 consists of 16 residues.

The rearrangement joins TRBV15 to TRBJ1-2; D might be TRBD1 (6 bases). CDR1 and CDR2 from the germline V gene are LNHNV and YYDKDF (reference sequence). The CDR3 has 15 amino acids. Trimming left V 4 bases short and J 4 bases short, with 16 bases between. In nucleotides, the CDR3 is TGTGCCACCAGCAACGAACAGGGAGCCATCTATGGCTACACCTTC. The encoded protein is CATSNEQGAIYGYTF.

Remarks on this clonotype: This may stem from a read error, because a much larger clone lies one nucleotide away. V is TRBV7-2 and J is TRBJ1-1; D call uncertain. Germline V lookup: CDR1 SGHTA, CDR2 FQGNSA. The CDR3 loop spans 15 amino acids. The DNA for the CDR3 is TGTGCCAGCAGCTTAGCAGGGTACGTGAACACTGAAGCTTACTTT. It encodes CASSLAGYVNTEAYF.

CDR3 residues: CASSLFPAGTNTGELFF. The CDR3, as DNA: TGTGCCAGCAGCTTATTTCCGGCGGGGACCAACACCGGGGAGCTGTTTTTT. The chain has TRBV11-2 and TRBJ2-2; D is possibly TRBD2 (6 bases). Germline-derived CDR1 and CDR2 are SGHAT and FQNNGV. The CDR3 contains 17 residues. V was shortened by 2 bases and J by 2 bases, with 15 bases between the two germline ends.

This clonotype turned up a few times. The V call is TRBV12-3 or TRBV12-4, the J call TRBJ2-1, with D perhaps being TRBD1 or TRBD2 (6 bases each). V was shortened by 10 bases and J by 1 base, with 14 bases between the two germline ends. The CDR3 runs 14 residues. CDR3 protein: CATKGGASYNEQFF. CDR3 coding DNA: TGTGCCACTAAGGGGGGTGCTTCCTACAATGAGCAGTTCTTC.

This clonotype was picked up a small number of times. The chain is built from TRBV10-3 and TRBJ2-6; the D gene is possibly TRBD1 (6 bases). Germline CDR1 reads ENHRY; CDR2 reads SYGVKD. CDR3 length: 16 amino acids. Trimming removed 2 bases from V and 1 base from J, with 9 bases in between. For the CDR3, the DNA is TGTGCCATCAGTGAGCTACAGGGTTCTGGGGCCAACGTCCTGACTTTC. Translated: CAISELQGSGANVLTF.

The rearrangement uses TRBV11-2 and TRBJ1-6; D uncertain. CDR3 length equals 13 residues. The germline gives CDR1 SGHAT, CDR2 FQNNGV. V was trimmed by 4 bases and J by 8 bases, leaving 9 bases between them. The CDR3 coding sequence is TGTGCCAGCAGCTACAGACTGGATTCACCCCTCCACTTT. Protein: CASSYRLDSPLHF.

This clonotype was seen a handful of times. The chain is built from TRBV7-2 and TRBJ1-1; 7 nucleotides match TRBD1. The CDR3 has 15 amino acids. Per germline, CDR1 SGHTA and CDR2 FQGNSA. V lost 1 base and J lost 5; bases outside the gene matches: 7. The CDR3: CASSLVEGAETEAFF. The CDR3 coding sequence is TGTGCCAGCAGCTTAGTGGAGGGGGCGGAAACTGAAGCTTTCTTT.

The V call is TRBV5-4, the J call TRBJ2-3, with 8 bases aligning to TRBD2. J lost 4 bases, V lost 10 bases, and 11 bases had no gene match. The CDR3 length is 14 residues. The V gene's germline CDR1 is SGHNT and CDR2 YYREEE (reference sequence). The CDR3 here is CAGTSGKAADTQYF. The DNA for the CDR3 is TGTGCCGGCACTAGCGGCAAAGCGGCAGATACGCAGTATTTT.

This rearrangement joins TRBV7-6 to TRBJ2-7; 10 positions agree with TRBD1. The germline V gene encodes CDR1 SGHVS and CDR2 FNYEAQ. Trimming took 2 bases from V and 2 from J; bases not matched to a gene: 3. CDR3 length equals 15 residues. CDR3: CASSLFGQGAYEQYF. The CDR3 nucleotides read TGTGCCAGCAGCTTATTCGGACAGGGGGCCTACGAGCAGTACTTC.